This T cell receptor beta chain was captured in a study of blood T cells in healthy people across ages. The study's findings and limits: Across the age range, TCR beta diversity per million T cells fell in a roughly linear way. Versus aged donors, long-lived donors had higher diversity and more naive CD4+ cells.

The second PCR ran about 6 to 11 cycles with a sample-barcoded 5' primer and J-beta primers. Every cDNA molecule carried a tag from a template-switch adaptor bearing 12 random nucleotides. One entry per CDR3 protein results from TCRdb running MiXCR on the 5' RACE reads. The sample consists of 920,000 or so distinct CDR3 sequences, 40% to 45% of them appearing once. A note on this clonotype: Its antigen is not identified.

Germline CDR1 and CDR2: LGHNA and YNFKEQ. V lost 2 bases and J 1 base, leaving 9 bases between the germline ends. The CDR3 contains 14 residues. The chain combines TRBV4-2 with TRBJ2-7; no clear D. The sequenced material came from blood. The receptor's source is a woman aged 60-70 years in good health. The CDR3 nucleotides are TGTGCCAGCAGCCAAAATCCGGGTTCCTACGAGCAGTACTTC. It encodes CASSQNPGSYEQYF.